A selection of T cell receptor beta chains follows, all from one sample in a study of blood T cell repertoires in COVID-19. Assay: immunoSEQ multiplex PCR; the TCRdb copy retains only in-frame clones and omits some. The sample gives 150,000 to 200,000 clones, under 80% of which show up once; 2.5% to 3.5% is in the top ten. The specimen sequenced was peripheral blood. The receptors stem from a woman older than 75 with acute or convalescent COVID-19. Each CDR3 is given with its conserved first and last residue. D genes are given only for firm matches. Some rows mark clone size as missing; the rest say once, few, many or name a class of expanded clone.

v_call	j_call	clone_size	d_call	cdr3_nt	cdr3_aa
TRBV7-9	TRBJ2-7	NA	TRBD1	TGTGCCAGCAGCTGGACAGGGGGTCCTCAAGTGGTACGAGAGCAGTACTTC	CASSWTGGPQVVREQYF
TRBV29-1	TRBJ2-7	NA	TRBD2	TGCAGCGTTTTCAGCGGGATCTCCTACGAGCAGTACTTC	CSVFSGISYEQYF
TRBV29-1	TRBJ2-3	NA	NA	TGCAGCGTTGACGTCCTGCCGGGGGGCACAGATACGCAGTATTTT	CSVDVLPGGTDTQYF
TRBV2	TRBJ2-2	many	TRBD2	TGTGCCAGCAGGATCCGGGGGGAGGCCGGGGAGCTGTTTTTT	CASRIRGEAGELFF
TRBV10-1	TRBJ1-6	NA	NA	TGCGCCAGCAGTGAGGACAATAATTCACCCCTCCACTTT	CASSEDNNSPLHF
TRBV28	TRBJ1-5	once	NA	TGTGCCAGCAACCCACCCGGAGTAGATCAGCCCCAGCATTTT	CASNPPGVDQPQHF
TRBV30	TRBJ1-1	few	NA	TGTGCCTGGAGTAATGCCGGGTGGGACACTGAAGCTTTCTTT	CAWSNAGWDTEAFF
TRBV7-6	TRBJ2-1	few	NA	TGTGCCAGCAGCTTAGGTTCAGGGTACCAGGGGATGGGATCTGAGCAGTTCTTC	CASSLGSGYQGMGSEQFF
TRBV7-2	TRBJ1-2	NA	TRBD1	TGTGCCAGCAGCCCGAATGCCGGGACAGGGGTCGGCTACACCTTC	CASSPNAGTGVGYTF
TRBV7-2	TRBJ1-3	NA	NA	TGTGCCAGCGCGTCGGGCAGCGGTGGAAACACCATATATTTT	CASASGSGGNTIYF
TRBV19	TRBJ1-4	NA	NA	TGTGCCAGTAGTATAATGACAGAAGGAGTAGAAAAACTGTTTTTT	CASSIMTEGVEKLFF
TRBV11-3	TRBJ2-7	few	NA	TGTGCCAGCAGTCATGGGGACAACGAGCAGTACTTC	CASSHGDNEQYF
TRBV18	TRBJ2-1	NA	TRBD2	TGTGCCAGCTCACCCGGGACTAGCGGATACAATGAGCAGTTCTTC	CASSPGTSGYNEQFF
TRBV6-1	TRBJ1-1	NA	NA	TGTGCCAGCAGTGAAGGGGCAGGAGGGAACACTGAAGCTTTCTTT	CASSEGAGGNTEAFF